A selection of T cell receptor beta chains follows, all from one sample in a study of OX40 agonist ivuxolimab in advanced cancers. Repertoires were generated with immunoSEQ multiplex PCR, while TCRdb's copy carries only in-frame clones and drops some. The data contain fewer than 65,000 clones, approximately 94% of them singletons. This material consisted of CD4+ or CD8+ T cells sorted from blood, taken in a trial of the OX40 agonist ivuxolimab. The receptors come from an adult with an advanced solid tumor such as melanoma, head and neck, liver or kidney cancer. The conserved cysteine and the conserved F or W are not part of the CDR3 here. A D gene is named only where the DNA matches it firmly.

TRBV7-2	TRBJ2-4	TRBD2	ASSELAGGGLFRKNIQY
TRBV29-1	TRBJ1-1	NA	SVAQNTEAF
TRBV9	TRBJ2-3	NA	ASSVGYYSTDTQY
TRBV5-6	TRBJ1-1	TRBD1	ASSMGQAYTEAF
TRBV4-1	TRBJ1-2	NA	ASSQGASSQGRIYGYT
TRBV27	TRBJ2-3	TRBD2	ASQSGSWDTQY
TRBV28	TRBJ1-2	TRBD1	ASSRTGDLNYGYT
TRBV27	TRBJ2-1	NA	ASTAGLLNEQF
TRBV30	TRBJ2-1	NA	AWSRSGWDEQF
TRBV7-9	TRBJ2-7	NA	ASSRSTGLSYEQY
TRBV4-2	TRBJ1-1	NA	ASSQDYRANTEAF
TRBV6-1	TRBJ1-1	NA	ASSLYTNTEAF
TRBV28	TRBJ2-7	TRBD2	ASSFLAAFSEQY
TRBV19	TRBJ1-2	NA	ASSYGLNYGYT
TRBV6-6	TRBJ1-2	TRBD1	GTSRGPTDGYT
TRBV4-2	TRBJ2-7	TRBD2	ASSPGLAYEQY
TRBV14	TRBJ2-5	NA	ASSQGRAGEQGNRQETQY
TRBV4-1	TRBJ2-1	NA	ASSQPAGPKTYNEQF
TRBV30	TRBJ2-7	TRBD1	AWSVQPAGGYEQY
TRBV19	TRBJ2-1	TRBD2	ASSALPGLAGPRDEQF
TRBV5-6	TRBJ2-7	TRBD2	ASSFTGLGLNLLYEQY
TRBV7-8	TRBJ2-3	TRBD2	ASSPSLAGGLGTDTQY
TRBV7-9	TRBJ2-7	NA	ASSSSSYEQY
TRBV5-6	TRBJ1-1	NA	ASSLQSRNEAF
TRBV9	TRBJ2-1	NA	ASSVEPHHRAEQF
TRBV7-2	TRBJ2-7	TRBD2	ASSHGTSGRSDYEQY
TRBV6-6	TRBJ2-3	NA	ASSYDRSHLTDTQY
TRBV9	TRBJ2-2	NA	ASSVAPGNTGELF
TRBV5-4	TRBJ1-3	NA	ASSLGGNTIY
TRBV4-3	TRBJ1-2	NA	ASSQEPVLGYGYT
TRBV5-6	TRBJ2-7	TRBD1	ASSWGQSYEQY
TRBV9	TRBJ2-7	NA	ASSVETSAYEQY
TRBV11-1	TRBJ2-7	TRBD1	ASSPGGSYEQY
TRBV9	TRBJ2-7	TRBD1	ASSPNAGTGSPYEQY
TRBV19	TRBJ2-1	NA	ASSMRGLGNEQF
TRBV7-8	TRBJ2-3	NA	ASRSLRADTQY
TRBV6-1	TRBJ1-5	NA	ASSWGPNQPQH